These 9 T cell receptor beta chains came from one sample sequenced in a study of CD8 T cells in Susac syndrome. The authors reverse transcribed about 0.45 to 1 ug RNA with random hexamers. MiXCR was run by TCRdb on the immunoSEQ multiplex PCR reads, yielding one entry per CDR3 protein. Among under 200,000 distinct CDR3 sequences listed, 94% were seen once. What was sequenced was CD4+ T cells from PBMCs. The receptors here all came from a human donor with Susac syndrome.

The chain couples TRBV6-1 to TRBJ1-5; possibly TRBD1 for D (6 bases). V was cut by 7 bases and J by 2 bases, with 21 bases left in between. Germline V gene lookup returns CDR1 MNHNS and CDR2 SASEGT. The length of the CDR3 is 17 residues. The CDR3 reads CASNSPRDKVRNQPQHF. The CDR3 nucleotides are TGTGCCAGCAACTCACCCAGGGACAAGGTGCGCAATCAGCCCCAGCATTTT.

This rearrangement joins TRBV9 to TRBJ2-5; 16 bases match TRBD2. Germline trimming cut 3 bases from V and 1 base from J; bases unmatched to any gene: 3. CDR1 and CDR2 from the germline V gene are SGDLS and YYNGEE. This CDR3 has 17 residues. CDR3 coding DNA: TGTGCCAGCAGCGCGGGACTAGCGGGGGGGTCCCAAGAGACCCAGTACTTC. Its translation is CASSAGLAGGSQETQYF.

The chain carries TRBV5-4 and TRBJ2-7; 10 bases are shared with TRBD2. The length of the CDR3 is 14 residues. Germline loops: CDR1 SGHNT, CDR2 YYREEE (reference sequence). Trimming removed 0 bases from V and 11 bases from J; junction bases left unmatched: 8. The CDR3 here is CASSLDSSGGLEYF. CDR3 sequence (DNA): TGTGCCAGCAGCTTGGATTCTAGCGGGGGACTTGAGTACTTC.

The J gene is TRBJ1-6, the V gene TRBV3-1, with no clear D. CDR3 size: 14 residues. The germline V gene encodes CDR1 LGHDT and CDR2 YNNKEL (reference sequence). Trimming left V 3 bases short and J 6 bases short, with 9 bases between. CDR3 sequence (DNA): TGTGCCAGCAGCCAGGCGGTTCCTAATTCACCCCTCCACTTT. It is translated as CASSQAVPNSPLHF.

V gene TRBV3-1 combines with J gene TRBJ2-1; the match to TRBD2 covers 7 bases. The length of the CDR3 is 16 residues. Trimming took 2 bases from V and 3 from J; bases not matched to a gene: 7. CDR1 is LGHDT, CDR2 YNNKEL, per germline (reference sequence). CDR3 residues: CASSQRVGGGYNEQFF. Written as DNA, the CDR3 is TGTGCCAGCAGCCAACGGGTCGGCGGGGGCTACAATGAGCAGTTCTTC.

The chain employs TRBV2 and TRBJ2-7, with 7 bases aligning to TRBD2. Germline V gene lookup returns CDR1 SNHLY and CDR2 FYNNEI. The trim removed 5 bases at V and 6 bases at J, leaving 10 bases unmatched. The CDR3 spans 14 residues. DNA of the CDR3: TGTGCCAGCAGTCCGGGACCCGGGGGGATCGAGCAGTACTTC. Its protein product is CASSPGPGGIEQYF.

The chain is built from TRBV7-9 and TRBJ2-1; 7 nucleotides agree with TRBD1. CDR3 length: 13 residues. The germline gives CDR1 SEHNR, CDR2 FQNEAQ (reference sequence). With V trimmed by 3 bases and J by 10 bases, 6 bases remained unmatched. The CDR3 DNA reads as TGTGCCAGCAGCTTCGGCCGGGACAGCGAGCAGTTCTTC. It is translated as CASSFGRDSEQFF. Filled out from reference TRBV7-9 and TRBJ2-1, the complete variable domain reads DTGVSQNPRHKITKRGQNVTFRCDPISEHNRLYWYRQTLGQGPEFLTYFQNEAQLEKSRLLSDRFSAERPKGSFSTLEIQRTEQGDSAMYLCASSFGRDSEQFFGPGTRLTVL.

The CDR3 DNA is TGTGCCAGCAGCCACTCCCTACTAGCGGGGAGGCCAGATACGCAGTATTTT. This gives the protein CASSHSLLAGRPDTQYF. The rearrangement links TRBV3-1 to TRBJ2-3, with TRBD2 matching over 10 bases. The CDR3 loop spans 17 amino acids. CDR1 and CDR2 from the germline V gene are LGHDT and YNNKEL (reference sequence). Trimming removed 3 bases from V and 4 bases from J; junction bases left unmatched: 10.

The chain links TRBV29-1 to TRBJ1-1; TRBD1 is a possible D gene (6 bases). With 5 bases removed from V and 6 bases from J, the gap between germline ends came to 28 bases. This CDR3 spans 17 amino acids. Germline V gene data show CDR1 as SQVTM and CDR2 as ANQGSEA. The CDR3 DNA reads TGCAGCGTTACATTAGGGTCTCGGGGGGCGTCTTTTTCTGAAGCTTTCTTT. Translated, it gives CSVTLGSRGASFSEAFF.